The source of this TCR beta chain is a study of PD-L1 blockade in urothelial cancer. Study information: Analysis of the blood was performed 3 weeks (second dose) and 6 weeks after treatment start.

Templates that were synthetic TCR analogs were spiked into each PCR. Only in-frame clones appear in the TCRdb table, and some are missing; sequencing was by immunoSEQ multiplex PCR. Of roughly 39,000 clones in the sample, roughly 89% are singletons; the top ten hold around 1.8%. Trimming removed 6 bases from V and 7 bases from J; junction bases left unmatched: 9. Germline CDR1 reads MNHEY; CDR2 reads SMNVEV (reference sequence). The CDR3 spans 15 residues. This sequence originates from a man aged 55 to 70 with urothelial cancer. The chain links TRBV27 to TRBJ1-5; 10 bases map to TRBD1. Material: PBMCs, obtained around atezolizumab (anti-PD-L1) treatment. DNA of the CDR3: TGTGCCAGCAGCTGCGACAGGGGGCGCGAACAGCCCCAGCATTTT. Protein product: CASSCDRGREQPQHF.